The clone carrying this TCR beta chain came up many times. Its antigen is currently unknown. The data derive from a study of glioma-infiltrating T cells. Study results and limitations: Gliomas, especially low-grade, showed above-expected tissue-blood divergence; non-neoplastic patients showed below. Only very few CDR3 sequences appeared in both tissue and blood.

Using RNA template, CDR3s of TCR alpha and beta were amplified with iRepertoire arm-PCR. For one-step reverse transcription and amplification, about 85-400 ng of tissue mRNA or PBMC total RNA was used. TCRdb reprocessed the multiplex PCR reads via MiXCR and lists one record per CDR3 protein. The sample has around 97,000 distinct CDR3 sequences, about 30% seen once. V lost 5 bases and J lost 5; bases outside the gene matches: 10. Germline V gene sequence: CDR1 SGHTA, CDR2 FQGNSA. The CDR3 is 18 amino acids. The V gene is TRBV7-2, the J gene TRBJ2-3, with 16 bases aligning to TRBD2. The sample consisted of glioma tissue, nonneoplastic brain tissue, or PBMCs (not recorded which). This clonotype originated in a human donor with low-grade glioma or glioblastoma, undergoing nonglioma brain surgery, or in good health (not recorded which). The CDR3 bases are TGTGCCAGCAGCCCGGGACTAGCGGGGGGGCATTGGGGAGATACGCAGTATTTT. It specifies CASSPGLAGGHWGDTQYF. Looking up the rest from reference TRBV7-2 and TRBJ2-3 gives the full variable domain: GAGVSQSPSNKVTEKGKDVELRCDPISGHTALYWYRQSLGQGLEFLIYFQGNSAPDKSGLPSDRFSAERTGGSVSTLTIQRTQQEDSAVYLCASSPGLAGGHWGDTQYFGPGTRLTVL.